This TCR beta chain was found in a study of T cells after yellow fever vaccination. TCRdb independently ran MiXCR on the 5' RACE reads; one entry per CDR3 protein. The table lists about 330,000 distinct CDR3 sequences, 6.8% of them singletons, with roughly a sixth in the top ten. V was pared by 8 bases and J by 5 bases, with 15 bases between. The CDR3 totals 14 residues. In germline, CDR1 is LGHNT, CDR2 FRNRAP. This clonotype was detected only a few times. Its matching antigen is unknown. General study points: Highly abundant clonotypes carried over from the bulk population could end up in FACS-sorted repertoires as contaminants.

The sample consisted of PBMCs, taken about 41 days after the first yellow fever vaccination. This chain connects TRBV12-5 to TRBJ2-2; D ambiguous. This sequence was found in a man younger than 35 who received the YFV17D yellow fever vaccine. This chain's CDR3 is CASSGQFLTGELFF. CDR3 coding DNA: TGTGCTAGTTCCGGCCAGTTCCTAACCGGGGAGCTGTTTTTT.